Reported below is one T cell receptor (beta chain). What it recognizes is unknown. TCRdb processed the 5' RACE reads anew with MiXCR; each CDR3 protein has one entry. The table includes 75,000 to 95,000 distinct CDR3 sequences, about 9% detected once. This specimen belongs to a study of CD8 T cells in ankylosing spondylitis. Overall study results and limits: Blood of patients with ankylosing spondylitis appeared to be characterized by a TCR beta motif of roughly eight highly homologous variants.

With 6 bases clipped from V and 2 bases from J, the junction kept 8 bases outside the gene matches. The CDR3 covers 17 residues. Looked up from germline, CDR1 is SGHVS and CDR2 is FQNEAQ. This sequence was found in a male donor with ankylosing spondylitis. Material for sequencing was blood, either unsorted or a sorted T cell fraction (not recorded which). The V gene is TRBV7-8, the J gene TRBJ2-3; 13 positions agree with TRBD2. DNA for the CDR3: TGTGCCAGCAGACCGACTAGCGGGAGGACTTACACAGATACGCAGTATTTT. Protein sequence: CASRPTSGRTYTDTQYF.